This is a list of T cell receptor beta chains from one sample in a study of lymphopenia after photon versus proton radiotherapy. The method was immunoSEQ multiplex PCR; TCRdb's version includes in-frame clones alone and lacks a portion of them. There are 40,000 to 45,000 clones in the sample; approximately 86% occur only once, and about a tenth lies in the top ten. Sequenced here: peripheral blood, sampled from a patient treated with proton-based radiotherapy. The receptors were gathered from a woman in her 70s with pancreatic cancer. Some clones in this sample may be carry-over from other donors' samples. CDR3s include the opening cysteine and the closing phenylalanine or tryptophan. Each record gives: D gene, clone size, V gene, J gene, CDR3 DNA, CDR3 protein. The D gene is left open where the match is weak. Clone size is stated in some rows and not others, as once, few, many or a class when expanded.

d_gene: -; abundance: -; v_gene: TRBV11-2; j_gene: TRBJ1-3; CDR3nt: TGTGCCAGCAGCTTAGTAGGGGCTGGAAACACCATATATTTT; CDR3aa: CASSLVGAGNTIYF
d_gene: -; abundance: -; v_gene: TRBV7-2; j_gene: TRBJ1-2; CDR3nt: TGTGCCAGCAGCTTAGTATTCGGGGATAACTATGGCTACACCTTC; CDR3aa: CASSLVFGDNYGYTF
d_gene: -; abundance: -; v_gene: TRBV30; j_gene: TRBJ1-2; CDR3nt: TGTGCCTGGAGTGTCGCGGGGCGGCCCCTCGGCTATGGCTACACCTTC; CDR3aa: CAWSVAGRPLGYGYTF
d_gene: -; abundance: -; v_gene: TRBV30; j_gene: TRBJ1-5; CDR3nt: TGTGCCTGGAAACCGCGAGCCGAGTGGAGCAATCAGCCCCAGCATTTT; CDR3aa: CAWKPRAEWSNQPQHF
d_gene: -; abundance: few; v_gene: TRBV2; j_gene: TRBJ2-3; CDR3nt: TGTGCCAGCACAAGACTAAGGTCGGGAGAGGGGACAGATACGCAGTATTTT; CDR3aa: CASTRLRSGEGTDTQYF
d_gene: -; abundance: few; v_gene: TRBV11-2; j_gene: TRBJ1-2; CDR3nt: TGTGCCAGCACCCCCGGGACGGTTTATGGCTACACCTTC; CDR3aa: CASTPGTVYGYTF
d_gene: -; abundance: -; v_gene: TRBV7-6; j_gene: TRBJ2-2; CDR3nt: TGTGCCAGCAGCTTCCTTAGCGGCACCGGGGAGCTGTTTTTT; CDR3aa: CASSFLSGTGELFF
d_gene: TRBD1; abundance: -; v_gene: TRBV7-8; j_gene: TRBJ2-7; CDR3nt: TGTGCCAGCAGCTCCCGGCGAACCGGGACAGGGTCCCACGAGCAGTACTTC; CDR3aa: CASSSRRTGTGSHEQYF
d_gene: -; abundance: -; v_gene: TRBV30; j_gene: TRBJ1-1; CDR3nt: TGTGCCTGGAGCTTGGACAACATGAACACTGAAGCTTTCTTT; CDR3aa: CAWSLDNMNTEAFF
d_gene: TRBD2; abundance: -; v_gene: TRBV2; j_gene: TRBJ2-2; CDR3nt: TGTGCCAGCAGTCGACTAGCGGGGTACACCGGGGAGCTGTTTTTT; CDR3aa: CASSRLAGYTGELFF
d_gene: -; abundance: -; v_gene: TRBV5-4; j_gene: TRBJ1-1; CDR3nt: TGTGCCAGCAGCTTGAGCACAGGGAGTGGCACTGAAGCTTTCTTT; CDR3aa: CASSLSTGSGTEAFF
d_gene: TRBD2; abundance: -; v_gene: TRBV4-1; j_gene: TRBJ2-5; CDR3nt: TGCGCCAGCAGCCGATACGGACTAGCGGGAGTGGAGACCCAGTACTTC; CDR3aa: CASSRYGLAGVETQYF
d_gene: -; abundance: -; v_gene: TRBV5-3; j_gene: TRBJ2-7; CDR3nt: TGTGCCAGAAGTGTCAACGAGCAGTACTTC; CDR3aa: CARSVNEQYF
d_gene: -; abundance: once; v_gene: TRBV28; j_gene: TRBJ1-2; CDR3nt: TGTGCCAGCAGCACCCCAGCGGGCAGGGGTAGCTATGGCTACACCTTC; CDR3aa: CASSTPAGRGSYGYTF
d_gene: TRBD2; abundance: -; v_gene: TRBV19; j_gene: TRBJ2-1; CDR3nt: TGTGCCAGTAGTACTGGACTAGCAGTCGGACGGGGTAGCAATGAGCAGTTCTTC; CDR3aa: CASSTGLAVGRGSNEQFF
d_gene: -; abundance: -; v_gene: TRBV15; j_gene: TRBJ1-1; CDR3nt: TGTGCCACCAGCAGAGATTGGACAGAGAACACTGAAGCTTTCTTT; CDR3aa: CATSRDWTENTEAFF
d_gene: -; abundance: -; v_gene: TRBV5-1; j_gene: TRBJ1-4; CDR3nt: TGCGCCAGCAGCTTGGGTCAGGGGACTAATGAAAAACTGTTTTTT; CDR3aa: CASSLGQGTNEKLFF
d_gene: -; abundance: -; v_gene: TRBV19; j_gene: TRBJ1-5; CDR3nt: TGTGCCAGAAGGGGGTTCAGTCAGCCCCAGCATTTT; CDR3aa: CARRGFSQPQHF
d_gene: -; abundance: -; v_gene: TRBV6-1; j_gene: TRBJ1-2; CDR3nt: TGTGCCAGCAGTGAATCAGGGGACCTGTATGGCTACACCTTC; CDR3aa: CASSESGDLYGYTF
d_gene: TRBD1; abundance: -; v_gene: TRBV29-1; j_gene: TRBJ1-4; CDR3nt: TGCAGCGTTCAGGGGGCGACTAATGAAAAACTGTTTTTT; CDR3aa: CSVQGATNEKLFF
d_gene: -; abundance: -; v_gene: TRBV4-3; j_gene: TRBJ2-3; CDR3nt: TGCGCCAGCAGCCAAAATAGCGGGAAGGGGGCAGATGCGCAGTATTTT; CDR3aa: CASSQNSGKGADAQYF
d_gene: -; abundance: -; v_gene: TRBV27; j_gene: TRBJ1-2; CDR3nt: TGTGCCAGCAGCCTTAATGCCCCTGGGGGCCCTAACTATGGCTACACCTTC; CDR3aa: CASSLNAPGGPNYGYTF
d_gene: -; abundance: few; v_gene: TRBV7-8; j_gene: TRBJ1-1; CDR3nt: TGTGCCAGCAGCTTAGATCAGAGAGGGGCGAACACTGAAGCTTTCTTT; CDR3aa: CASSLDQRGANTEAFF
d_gene: -; abundance: -; v_gene: TRBV6-1; j_gene: TRBJ2-3; CDR3nt: TGTGCCAGCAGGGAGGGGGCAATTGGAACAGATACGCAGTATTTT; CDR3aa: CASREGAIGTDTQYF
d_gene: -; abundance: -; v_gene: TRBV6-5; j_gene: TRBJ2-5; CDR3nt: TGTGCCAGCAGTCCGGATCGGGAGACCCAGTACTTC; CDR3aa: CASSPDRETQYF
d_gene: TRBD2; abundance: -; v_gene: TRBV19; j_gene: TRBJ2-5; CDR3nt: TGTGCCAGTAGTATAGGGCCTAGCGGGAGTGAGACCCAGTACTTC; CDR3aa: CASSIGPSGSETQYF
d_gene: -; abundance: -; v_gene: TRBV27; j_gene: TRBJ1-6; CDR3nt: TGTGCCAGCAACTACAGGGCCCTCTATAATTCACCCCTCCACTTT; CDR3aa: CASNYRALYNSPLHF
d_gene: TRBD1; abundance: -; v_gene: TRBV9; j_gene: TRBJ1-6; CDR3nt: TGTGCCAGCAGCGTAGGCCGACAGGGGGCGTCTTCACCCCTCCACTTT; CDR3aa: CASSVGRQGASSPLHF
d_gene: TRBD2; abundance: -; v_gene: TRBV11-3; j_gene: TRBJ2-2; CDR3nt: TGTGCCAGCAGCTCCACTAGCGGGAGGGCCGCCGGGGAGCTGTTTTTT; CDR3aa: CASSSTSGRAAGELFF
d_gene: -; abundance: few; v_gene: TRBV6-1; j_gene: TRBJ1-5; CDR3nt: TGTGCCAGCAGTGAAGAGAGGGATCAGCCCCAGCATTTT; CDR3aa: CASSEERDQPQHF
d_gene: -; abundance: -; v_gene: TRBV7-2; j_gene: TRBJ1-4; CDR3nt: TGTGCCAGCAGCTTAGCTCAGGGCACTAATGAAAAACTGTTTTTT; CDR3aa: CASSLAQGTNEKLFF
d_gene: -; abundance: once; v_gene: TRBV27; j_gene: TRBJ1-1; CDR3nt: TGTGCCAGCAGTTTCGGGGGCATGAGGCTACGGGGCACTGAAGCTTTCTTT; CDR3aa: CASSFGGMRLRGTEAFF
d_gene: -; abundance: once; v_gene: TRBV7-9; j_gene: TRBJ1-1; CDR3nt: TGTGCCAGCAGCTTAGGGGGGCAGGGTTTCACTGAAGCTTTCTTT; CDR3aa: CASSLGGQGFTEAFF
d_gene: TRBD1; abundance: few; v_gene: TRBV27; j_gene: TRBJ2-1; CDR3nt: TGTGCCAGCAGTATACGACAGGGGGCCGGTGAGCAGTTCTTC; CDR3aa: CASSIRQGAGEQFF
d_gene: -; abundance: -; v_gene: TRBV27; j_gene: TRBJ2-7; CDR3nt: TGTGCCAGCAGTTTCAGGACAAACTCCTACGAGCAGTACTTC; CDR3aa: CASSFRTNSYEQYF
d_gene: TRBD2; abundance: -; v_gene: TRBV28; j_gene: TRBJ2-7; CDR3nt: TGTGCCAGCAGTTTGCAACGACTAGCGGGAGAGGGGGAGCAGTACTTC; CDR3aa: CASSLQRLAGEGEQYF
d_gene: -; abundance: -; v_gene: TRBV11-2; j_gene: TRBJ1-4; CDR3nt: TGTGCCAGCAGCTTAGCTCCCAGGGGTGAAAAACTGTTTTTT; CDR3aa: CASSLAPRGEKLFF
d_gene: TRBD1; abundance: -; v_gene: TRBV18; j_gene: TRBJ1-2; CDR3nt: TGTGCCAGCTCACAAGGGACAGGGGAAGTCGGTGGCTACACCTTC; CDR3aa: CASSQGTGEVGGYTF
d_gene: -; abundance: -; v_gene: TRBV11-1; j_gene: TRBJ1-5; CDR3nt: TGTGCCAGCAGCTTCACGGGACAGCCCCAGCATTTT; CDR3aa: CASSFTGQPQHF
d_gene: TRBD1; abundance: -; v_gene: TRBV5-1; j_gene: TRBJ1-4; CDR3nt: TGCGCCAGCAGCTCCGGGACAGGGAATCGGGAAAAACTGTTTTTT; CDR3aa: CASSSGTGNREKLFF
d_gene: -; abundance: -; v_gene: TRBV2; j_gene: TRBJ2-1; CDR3nt: TGTGCCAGCAGGGCCGCGACTAACTACAATGAGCAGTTCTTC; CDR3aa: CASRAATNYNEQFF
d_gene: -; abundance: few; v_gene: TRBV5-6; j_gene: TRBJ1-1; CDR3nt: TGTGCCAGCAGCTTGGATTTCTGGGGGAACACTGAAGCTTTCTTT; CDR3aa: CASSLDFWGNTEAFF
d_gene: TRBD2; abundance: -; v_gene: TRBV19; j_gene: TRBJ2-7; CDR3nt: TGTGCCAGTACCCTGACTAGCGGCACCTACGAGCAGTACTTC; CDR3aa: CASTLTSGTYEQYF
d_gene: -; abundance: -; v_gene: TRBV7-2; j_gene: TRBJ1-2; CDR3nt: TGTGCCAGCAGCTCACTATTAGCCCATGGCTACACCTTC; CDR3aa: CASSSLLAHGYTF
d_gene: TRBD1; abundance: -; v_gene: TRBV5-4; j_gene: TRBJ2-3; CDR3nt: TGTGCCAGCAGCTATTCCGGGACAGGGGATTCGGATACGCAGTATTTT; CDR3aa: CASSYSGTGDSDTQYF
d_gene: -; abundance: -; v_gene: TRBV19; j_gene: TRBJ2-5; CDR3nt: TGTGCCAGTAAGACCTCCTATTTGTACCAAGAGACCCAGTACTTC; CDR3aa: CASKTSYLYQETQYF
d_gene: TRBD2; abundance: -; v_gene: TRBV7-9; j_gene: TRBJ2-3; CDR3nt: TGTGCCAGCAGTGATACTAAAGCGGGAGGGTTCACAGATACGCAGTATTTT; CDR3aa: CASSDTKAGGFTDTQYF
d_gene: -; abundance: -; v_gene: TRBV5-4; j_gene: TRBJ2-3; CDR3nt: TGTGCCAGCAGCTGGGAAAGGGACCCTAGCACAGATACGCAGTATTTT; CDR3aa: CASSWERDPSTDTQYF
d_gene: TRBD2; abundance: -; v_gene: TRBV9; j_gene: TRBJ2-1; CDR3nt: TGTGCCAGCAGCGGAACGGGAGGACCCTACAATGAGCAGTTCTTC; CDR3aa: CASSGTGGPYNEQFF
d_gene: -; abundance: few; v_gene: TRBV5-1; j_gene: TRBJ1-1; CDR3nt: TGCGCCAGCAGCCACAGGGAAGGACTGAACACTGAAGCTTTCTTT; CDR3aa: CASSHREGLNTEAFF
d_gene: -; abundance: -; v_gene: TRBV15; j_gene: TRBJ1-4; CDR3nt: TGTGCCACCAGCAGAGGGGTATTGGGAGGGGCAAGCGGTGAAAAACTGTTTTTT; CDR3aa: CATSRGVLGGASGEKLFF
d_gene: -; abundance: -; v_gene: TRBV7-2; j_gene: TRBJ2-7; CDR3nt: TGTGCCAGCAGCTTAGCAAGACTAGGCCGGCACGAGCAGTACTTC; CDR3aa: CASSLARLGRHEQYF
d_gene: -; abundance: -; v_gene: TRBV7-9; j_gene: TRBJ2-1; CDR3nt: TGTGCCAGCAGCTTAGCTGCTCAGTCCGGTGAGCAGTTCTTC; CDR3aa: CASSLAAQSGEQFF